One sample yielded the 10 T cell receptor beta chains listed below, sequenced in a study of cytomegalovirus exposure and HLA in healthy donors. The data were produced by immunoSEQ multiplex PCR, yet TCRdb's version contains in-frame clones alone and is incomplete. Of about 330,000 clones listed, about nine tenths are singletons. The material sequenced was PBMCs. The receptors shown here come from a woman in her 30s in good health and CMV-seropositive.

The chain couples TRBV28 to TRBJ2-1, with D possibly matching TRBD1 (8 bases). Per the germline V gene, CDR1 is MDHEN and CDR2 is SYDVKM. V dropped 6 bases and J dropped 6 bases, with 21 bases sitting between them. The CDR3 spans 16 residues. CDR3: CASSPYGQGGVNEQFF. Here the CDR3 DNA reads TGTGCCAGCAGCCCGTATGGACAGGGAGGGGTCAATGAGCAGTTCTTC.

The chain carries TRBV7-8 and TRBJ1-5; D uncertain. CDR1 SGHVS and CDR2 FQNEAQ come from the germline V gene. The CDR3 loop spans 13 amino acids. Trimming took off 3 bases at V and 3 bases at J, with 6 bases between the two ends. This chain's CDR3 is CASSFSSNQPQHF. The CDR3 DNA sequence: TGTGCCAGCAGCTTTAGTTCCAATCAGCCCCAGCATTTT.

V and J are TRBV7-2 and TRBJ2-2, with 9 bases lining up with TRBD2. The CDR3 is made up of 19 amino acids. V lost 0 bases and J lost 5; bases outside the gene matches: 13. Germline CDR1 reads SGHTA; CDR2 reads FQGNSA. The CDR3 spells CASSLAGLATPRETGELFF. The CDR3, as DNA: TGTGCCAGCAGCTTAGCAGGACTAGCGACCCCCCGTGAGACCGGGGAGCTGTTTTTT.

The genes are TRBV5-6 and TRBJ1-2; D unresolved. V lost 1 base, J lost 0 bases, and 13 bases lay in between. In germline, CDR1 is SGHDT, CDR2 YYEEEE. The CDR3 extends over 16 amino acids. The chain's CDR3 is CASSLPQPVPNYGYTF. As DNA, the CDR3 is TGTGCCAGCAGCTTGCCCCAGCCAGTGCCTAACTATGGCTACACCTTC.

The chain recombines TRBV7-9 with TRBJ1-5; 9 nucleotides line up with TRBD1. Germline CDR1 and CDR2: SEHNR and FQNEAQ (reference sequence). V dropped 1 base and J dropped 6; count of bases not matched to a gene: 16. The CDR3 is made up of 19 amino acids. CDR3 in DNA: TGTGCCAGCAGCTTAGTATCCTCCTCCATCTGGACAGGGGTTCAGCCCCAGCATTTT. Its translation is CASSLVSSSIWTGVQPQHF.

This clone is a singleton in its sample. J is TRBJ2-2 and V is TRBV4-3; D not certain. This CDR3 is built from 15 residues. Germline V gives CDR1 LGHNA, CDR2 YSLEER. The V end was cut by 0 bases, the J end by 1 base, with 6 bases between. The CDR3 region has the DNA TGCGCCAGCAGCCAAGAATGGCGGAACACCGGGGAGCTGTTTTTT. It specifies CASSQEWRNTGELFF.

The chain carries TRBV28 and TRBJ1-1; tentatively, D is TRBD1 (5 bases). The CDR3 is 16 residues long. Germline V gives CDR1 MDHEN, CDR2 SYDVKM. Trimming stripped 7 bases from V and 0 bases from J, with 18 bases between. CDR3 residues: CASTQDIGFLNTEAFF. CDR3 in DNA: TGTGCCAGCACCCAGGACATCGGGTTCCTGAACACTGAAGCTTTCTTT.

The V call is TRBV29-1, the J call TRBJ2-5, with 10 bases identical to TRBD2. Trimming removed 1 base from V and 4 bases from J; junction bases left unmatched: 3. The CDR3 spans 14 residues. The germline V gene encodes CDR1 SQVTM and CDR2 ANQGSEA. As DNA, the CDR3 is TGCAGCGTTGAAGTACTAGCGGGGATAGAGACCCAGTACTTC. It is translated as CSVEVLAGIETQYF.

Worth noting for this clone: The same CDR3 arises from other DNA sequences in this sample as well. This chain joins TRBV6-5 and TRBJ1-4; TRBD1 matches at 9 bases. This CDR3 contains 15 residues. The J segment lost 5 bases and the V segment lost 3 bases, leaving 4 bases of the junction unmatched. CDR1 and CDR2 from the germline V gene are MNHEY and SVGAGI. CDR3 amino acids: CASSYLGQGNEKLFF. The CDR3 region has the DNA TGTGCCAGCAGTTATCTCGGACAGGGGAATGAAAAACTGTTTTTT.

The J gene is TRBJ2-7, the V gene TRBV14; 7 bases fit TRBD1. Trimming took 4 bases from V and 2 from J; bases not matched to a gene: 5. This CDR3 contains 14 residues. Germline V gene sequence: CDR1 SGHDN, CDR2 FVKESK. This CDR3 reads CASSPPGQTYEQYF. CDR3 DNA sequence: TGTGCCAGCAGCCCCCCGGGACAGACCTACGAGCAGTACTTC.